This T cell receptor beta chain was sequenced during a study of beta chain features in type 1 diabetes. Overall study results and limits: People with Type 1 diabetes carried modestly yet significantly shorter TCRB CDR3s in all four CD4+ subsets. Diminished insertions and augmented deletions at VDJ junctions characterized type 1 diabetes patients.

As every portion of the isolated RNA was reverse transcribed, the sequencing read expressed TCRB transcripts. There were 3 million to 4 million reads on average in the naive, central memory and regulatory T cell samples. The table came from immunoSEQ multiplex PCR; TCRdb's copy has only in-frame clones and leaves some out. The table lists almost 350,000 clones, 9.3% of them singletons. Of note for this clone: Antigen unknown.

Sorted CD4+ subsets: naive, central memory, regulatory, stem cell-like memory (CD45RO/CCR7/CD25/CD127/CD95/CD27 panel). Germline CDR1 and CDR2: SGDLS and YYNGEE. The CDR3 consists of 16 residues. V lost 2 bases, J lost 0 bases, and 3 bases stayed unmatched. This chain uses TRBV9 with TRBJ2-1, with 9 bases lining up with TRBD2. Sequencing used central memory CD4+ T cells from blood. The clonotype originates from a man in his thirties or forties with type 1 diabetes. The CDR3 nucleotides are TGTGCCAGCAGCGTTAGCGGGGGCATCTCCTACAATGAGCAGTTCTTC. This encodes CASSVSGGISYNEQFF.